The sample holds a few counts of the clone carrying this T cell receptor (beta chain). Its target is not known. This CDR3 has 15 residues. The V and J ends lost 0 bases and 3 bases respectively, with 12 bases between them. Germline values: CDR1 SGHRS, CDR2 YFSETQ. The data stem from a study of T cells in Graves' hyperthyroidism and ophthalmopathy. Study observations and caveats: Expanded thyroid clonotypes (above 0.001) were mostly also found in blood. The model forecast ophthalmopathy, anticipating it by a median around 6.5 months before onset.

TCR beta CDR3 region amplification was performed from RNA transcripts. An initial round of RT-PCR targeting the TCR CDR3 relied on the HTBI primer set. TCRdb re-called the multiplex PCR reads with MiXCR, one entry per CDR3 protein. The sample lists approximately 640,000 distinct CDR3 sequences; about 18% were seen once. If no ophthalmopathy progression occurred within 18 months, Graves' hyperthyroidism was stable. Exclusions: uncontrolled infection, other autoimmune disease, pregnancy, lactation. The rearrangement links TRBV5-1 to TRBJ1-2; D is undetermined. The clonotype originates from a man between 50 and 59 years old with Graves' hyperthyroidism. Material for sequencing was blood. The CDR3 loop is CASSLAVGRDYGYTF. As DNA, the CDR3 is TGCGCCAGCAGCTTGGCCGTAGGAAGGGACTATGGCTACACCTTC.